This T cell receptor beta chain was sequenced for a study of T cells in localized non-small cell lung cancer. Using immunoSEQ multiplex PCR, the repertoire was profiled, and TCRdb retains in-frame clones only, with some absent. This repertoire shows 75,000 to 95,000 clones, about nine tenths found once; its top ten account for around 15%. A note on this clone: Its antigen remains unidentified.

With 6 bases removed from V and 1 base from J, the gap between germline ends came to 10 bases. The germline V gene encodes CDR1 MNHEY and CDR2 SVGAGI. The CDR3 loop spans 13 amino acids. Study-level findings and limits: Adjacent lung tissue had a median around 50 of the top 100 clones found in the tumor. Tumor samples were not multi-region, leaving intratumor heterogeneity unexcluded.

The sample here was peripheral blood, taken before any cancer treatment. This TCR derives from a man aged 35 to 69 with stage I squamous cell lung carcinoma. This chain links TRBV6-5 with TRBJ2-7, with D maybe TRBD2 (5 bases). This CDR3 reads CASSEPGSYEQYF. The DNA of the CDR3 is TGTGCCAGCAGCGAACCGGGATCCTACGAGCAGTACTTC.